This T cell receptor (beta chain) was identified during a study of T cell responses to AZD1222 COVID-19 vaccine. With regard to this clone: Its antigen is unknown.

Findings of the study overall: Following two doses of AZD1222, Spike-specific TCR breadth and depth rose. The study reported that nearly half of spike-specific TCRs target unmutated variant regions.

The germline V gene has CDR1 WSHSY and CDR2 SAAADI. The length of the CDR3 is 15 residues. V lost 5 bases to trimming and J lost 5 bases; unmatched junction nucleotides: 7. Measured with immunoSEQ multiplex PCR; TCRdb has only the in-frame clones, and not every one. The sample gives some 150,000 clones, around 89% of which show up once; approximately 3% is in the top ten. This sample comprised peripheral blood, obtained on day 0 of AZD1222 vaccination. This receptor was obtained from an adult in good health. The chain carries TRBV10-2 and TRBJ2-5; TRBD2 matches 11 bases. As DNA, the CDR3 is TGCGCCAGCAGTTTTAGCGGGAGGGGGAGTGAGACCCAGTACTTC. Protein: CASSFSGRGSETQYF.